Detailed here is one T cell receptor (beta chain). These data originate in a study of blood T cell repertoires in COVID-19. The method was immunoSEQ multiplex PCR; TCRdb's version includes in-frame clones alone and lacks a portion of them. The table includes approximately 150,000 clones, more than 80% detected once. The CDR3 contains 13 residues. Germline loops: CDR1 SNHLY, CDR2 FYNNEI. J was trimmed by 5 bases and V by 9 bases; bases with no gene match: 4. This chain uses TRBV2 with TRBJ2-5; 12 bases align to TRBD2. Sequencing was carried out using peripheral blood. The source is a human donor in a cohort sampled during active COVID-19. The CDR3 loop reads CASCLAGGETQYF. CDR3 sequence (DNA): TGTGCCAGTTGTCTAGCGGGAGGGGAGACCCAGTACTTC.